This paragraph reports one TCR beta chain. The antigen is undetermined. Overall study findings and caveats: The larger cohort examined one V-J beta rearrangement, not whole repertoires. Tumor-infiltrating Treg TCR alpha and beta sequences overlapped most with tumor naive CD4+ T cells, then blood naive. Tumor memory CD4+ T cell TCR gene usage was found to cluster with blood and lymph node memory CD4+ cells and with lymph node naive CD4+ cells.

Germline lookup yields CDR1 GTSNPN and CDR2 SVGIG (reference sequence). The length of the CDR3 is 12 residues. V dropped 1 base and J dropped 6 bases, with 10 bases sitting between them. Treg sorting used a CD4+CD25+CD127-/low gate. Semi-nested PCR with Nested Universal Primer A followed constant-region reverse priming of full-length variable regions. TCRdb re-called the 5' RACE reads through MiXCR, storing one row per CDR3 protein. Among about 42,000 distinct CDR3 sequences, around 20% were seen once, and the ten largest hold under 5%. This TCR was sampled from a female donor with breast cancer. Material for sequencing was Tregs sorted from blood. This chain joins TRBV30 and TRBJ2-7; D is undetermined. CDR3 in DNA: TGTGCCTGGAGTGGGCCTGCAGGCGAGCAGTACTTC. Its translation is CAWSGPAGEQYF.